This T cell receptor (beta chain) was captured in a study of early T cells in non-severe SARS-CoV-2 infection. At the level of the study: The authors sequenced bulk RNA from unsorted whole blood, leaving chains unpaired.

Unique molecular identifier tags were affixed to discrete cDNA molecules. Each CDR3 protein is one row after TCRdb ran MiXCR on the 5' RACE reads. This sample has over 90,000 distinct CDR3 sequences, with approximately 12% found just once. A few counts support this clonotype. V trimming: 3 bases; J trimming: 14 bases; junction bases outside the gene matches: 8. In germline, CDR1 is MNHEY, CDR2 SMNVEV (reference sequence). This CDR3 is built from 14 residues. V usage is TRBV27 and J usage is TRBJ1-6, with TRBD1 identical over 9 bases. The receptor's source is an adult who was a healthcare worker with PCR-confirmed SARS-CoV-2 infection or an uninfected control (not recorded which). Sample: whole blood, taken at baseline. This CDR3 is CASSFSLDRGALHF. CDR3 nucleotide sequence: TGTGCCAGCAGTTTCTCTTTGGACAGGGGAGCCCTCCACTTT.